A single T cell receptor beta chain is shown here with its context. Antigen specificity is unknown. This record belongs to a study of cytomegalovirus exposure and HLA in healthy donors. Germline V lookup: CDR1 SGHRS, CDR2 YFSETQ. Trimming removed 4 bases from V and 1 base from J; junction bases left unmatched: 10. The CDR3 runs 16 residues. Regarding the study as a whole: Some V segments, including TRBV6-2 and TRBV6-3, were excluded as indistinguishable.

The study ran its PCR with 60 Vbeta and 13 Jbeta primers. Clones were read by immunoSEQ multiplex PCR, and TCRdb kept only the in-frame ones, dropping some. The data contain about 110,000 clones, around two thirds of them singletons. The chain couples TRBV5-1 to TRBJ2-5; 7 bases agree with TRBD2. Sample: PBMCs. This receptor was identified in a woman aged 40 to 50 in good health and CMV-seropositive. CDR3 sequence: CASSAAPSGAQETQYF. CDR3 nucleotides: TGCGCCAGCAGCGCCGCCCCCAGCGGGGCCCAAGAGACCCAGTACTTC.